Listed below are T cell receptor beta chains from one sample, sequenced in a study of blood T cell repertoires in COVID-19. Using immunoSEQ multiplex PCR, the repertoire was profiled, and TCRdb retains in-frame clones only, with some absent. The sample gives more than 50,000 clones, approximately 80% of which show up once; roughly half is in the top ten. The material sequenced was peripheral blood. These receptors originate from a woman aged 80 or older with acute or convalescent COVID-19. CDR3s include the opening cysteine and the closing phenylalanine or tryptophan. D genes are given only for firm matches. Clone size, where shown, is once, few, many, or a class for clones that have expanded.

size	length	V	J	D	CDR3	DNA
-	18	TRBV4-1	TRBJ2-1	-	CASSQIPPTGSPYNEQFF	TGCGCCAGCAGCCAGATTCCCCCAACGGGTAGTCCCTACAATGAGCAGTTCTTC
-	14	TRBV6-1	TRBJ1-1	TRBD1	CASSEVRGHTEAFF	TGTGCCAGCAGTGAAGTGAGGGGGCACACTGAAGCTTTCTTT
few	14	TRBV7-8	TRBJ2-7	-	CASSTAGRGYEQYF	TGTGCCAGCAGCACGGCCGGGAGAGGCTACGAGCAGTACTTC
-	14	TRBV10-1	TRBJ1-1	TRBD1	CASSDRGRNTEAFF	TGCGCCAGCAGCGACAGGGGGAGAAACACTGAAGCTTTCTTT
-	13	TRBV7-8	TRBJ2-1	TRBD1	CASSKGQGNEQFF	TGTGCCAGCAGCAAGGGACAGGGCAATGAGCAGTTCTTC
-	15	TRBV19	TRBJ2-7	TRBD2	CASSISGASSYEQYF	TGTGCCAGTAGTATCAGCGGGGCAAGCTCCTACGAGCAGTACTTC
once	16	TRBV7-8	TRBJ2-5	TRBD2	CASAAGLAGGWETQYF	TGTGCCAGCGCCGCAGGGCTAGCGGGAGGGTGGGAGACCCAGTACTTC
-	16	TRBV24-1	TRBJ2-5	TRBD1	CATSVGGTGVQETQYF	TGTGCCACCAGTGTCGGAGGGACAGGGGTTCAAGAGACCCAGTACTTC
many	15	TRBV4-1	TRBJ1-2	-	CASSLSGAGGYGYTF	TGCGCCAGCAGCCTGTCGGGAGCCGGGGGCTATGGCTACACCTTC
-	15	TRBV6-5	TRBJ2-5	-	CASSGGRIGGETQYF	TGTGCCAGCAGCGGAGGTCGTATAGGGGGAGAGACCCAGTACTTC
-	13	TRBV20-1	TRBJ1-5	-	CSASAGEAQPQHF	TGCAGTGCGAGTGCAGGGGAAGCTCAGCCCCAGCATTTT
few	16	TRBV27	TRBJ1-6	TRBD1	CASSLKSGQGNSPLHF	TGTGCCAGCAGTTTAAAGTCGGGACAGGGAAATTCACCCCTCCACTTT
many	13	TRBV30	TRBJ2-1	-	CAWSVPPASEQFF	TGTGCCTGGAGTGTACCTCCTGCTAGTGAGCAGTTCTTC
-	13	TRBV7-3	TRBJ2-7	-	CASSFGQSDEQYF	TGTGCCAGCAGCTTCGGACAGAGCGACGAGCAGTACTTC
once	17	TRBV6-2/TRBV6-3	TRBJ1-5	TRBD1	CASSYTTGKRTNQPQHF	TGTGCCAGCAGTTACACGACAGGGAAACGGACCAATCAGCCCCAGCATTTT
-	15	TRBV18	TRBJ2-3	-	CASSPPARSTDTQYF	TGTGCCAGCTCACCACCGGCCAGGTCGACGGATACGCAGTATTTT
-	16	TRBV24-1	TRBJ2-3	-	CATSDFRGSGTDTQYF	TGTGCCACCAGTGATTTCCGTGGCTCCGGCACAGATACGCAGTATTTT
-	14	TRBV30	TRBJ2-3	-	CAWSVGQPRDTQYF	TGTGCCTGGAGTGTGGGGCAGCCAAGGGATACGCAGTATTTT